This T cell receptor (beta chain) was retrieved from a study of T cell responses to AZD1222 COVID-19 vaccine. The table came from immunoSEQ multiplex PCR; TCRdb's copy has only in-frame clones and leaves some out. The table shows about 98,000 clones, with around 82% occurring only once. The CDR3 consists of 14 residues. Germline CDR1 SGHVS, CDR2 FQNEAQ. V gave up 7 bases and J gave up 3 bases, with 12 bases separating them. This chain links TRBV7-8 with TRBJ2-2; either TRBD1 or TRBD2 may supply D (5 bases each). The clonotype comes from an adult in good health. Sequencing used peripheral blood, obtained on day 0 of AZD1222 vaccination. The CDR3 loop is CASNLGADTGELFF. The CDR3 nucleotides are TGTGCCAGCAACCTCGGGGCAGACACCGGGGAGCTGTTTTTT.